Included here is one T cell receptor (beta chain) sequence, with context. Generated by immunoSEQ multiplex PCR, the TCRdb table keeps only in-frame clones and is missing some. The data contain approximately 120,000 clones, about 96% of them singletons. This CDR3 region has 15 residues. Trimming took off 4 bases at V and 4 bases at J, with 16 bases between the two ends. Germline-derived CDR1 and CDR2 are MNHEY and SMNVEV (reference sequence). These data originate in a study of T cell changes during pregnancy in multiple sclerosis. The source material was peripheral blood, sampled after pregnancy. The chain uses TRBV27 and TRBJ1-2; perhaps TRBD1 as D (6 bases). The TCR comes from a female donor with multiple sclerosis, enrolled in a pregnancy study. CDR3 coding DNA: TGTGCCAGCAGTTCCGAGCTAGGACAGATCTATGGCTACACCTTC. This gives the protein CASSSELGQIYGYTF.